These 14 T cell receptor beta chains were all obtained from the same sample, sequenced in a study of T cell responses to AZD1222 COVID-19 vaccine. Libraries were prepared by immunoSEQ multiplex PCR; TCRdb keeps only in-frame clonotypes and omits some of them. The table lists fewer than 100,000 clones, 70% to 90% of them singletons. This sample comprised peripheral blood, obtained 28 days after the second AZD1222 dose. The receptors were gathered from an adult who received the AZD1222 COVID-19 vaccine.

The chain carries TRBV19 and TRBJ2-5; D may be TRBD2 (6 bases). The CDR3 is 13 amino acids. Germline V CDR1 and CDR2: LNHDA, SQIVND (reference sequence). Trimming took 10 bases from V and 2 from J, leaving 14 bases between them. This CDR3 is CATSGGLQETQYF. CDR3 in DNA: TGTGCCACCTCCGGGGGACTTCAAGAGACCCAGTACTTC.

This clone was recorded only once. J is TRBJ2-3 and V is TRBV2; D uncertain. The germline V gene has CDR1 SNHLY and CDR2 FYNNEI. This CDR3 is 13 amino acids long. Trimming removed 8 bases from V and 2 bases from J, with 11 bases in between. CDR3 protein: CASPPRDTDTQYF. CDR3 bases: TGTGCCAGCCCCCCCAGAGACACAGATACGCAGTATTTT.

This clone came up once. The rearrangement joins TRBV6-2 or TRBV6-3 to TRBJ2-5; TRBD2 is a possible D gene (7 bases). There are 14 residues in the CDR3. Trimming stripped 4 bases from V and 1 base from J, with 10 bases between. CDR1 is MNHEY, CDR2 SVGEGT, per germline. The CDR3 region has the DNA TGTGCCAGCAGTTCGGGGGGCGGCCAAGAGACCCAGTACTTC. Protein sequence: CASSSGGGQETQYF.

V usage is TRBV5-8 and J usage is TRBJ1-1; tentative D call: TRBD1 (5 bases). The CDR3 has 15 residues. Germline values: CDR1 SGHTS, CDR2 YDEGEE. Between the trimmed V and J ends, which lost 0 bases and 0 bases, there was a span of 9 bases. CDR3 nucleotide sequence: TGTGCCAGCAGCTTGGCCCAGGGACTGAACACTGAAGCTTTCTTT. This gives the protein CASSLAQGLNTEAFF.

This chain joins TRBV28 and TRBJ1-1; no clear D. V lost 7 bases and J lost 2, with 8 bases in between. CDR1 and CDR2 from the germline V gene are MDHEN and SYDVKM. CDR3 length: 12 amino acids. The CDR3 sequence is CASTRENTEAFF. The CDR3 DNA is TGTGCCAGCACACGGGAAAACACTGAAGCTTTCTTT. Drawing the rest from reference TRBV28 and TRBJ1-1, the complete variable domain is DVKVTQSSRYLVKRTGEKVFLECVQDMDHENMFWYRQDPGLGLRLIYFSYDVKMKEKGDIPEGYSVSREKKERFSLILESASTNQTSMYLCASTRENTEAFFGQGTRLTVV.

The V gene is TRBV7-2, the J gene TRBJ2-1; TRBD2 matches at 9 bases. V was pared by 1 base and J by 6 bases, with 7 bases of the junction left unmatched. Looked up from germline, CDR1 is SGHTA and CDR2 is FQGNSA. This CDR3 is built from 16 residues. DNA for the CDR3: TGTGCCAGCAGCTTAGTGGCTAGCGGGGCCCCCAATGAGCAGTTCTTC. It specifies CASSLVASGAPNEQFF.

The J gene is TRBJ2-3, the V gene TRBV5-1; TRBD1 aligns across 8 bases. CDR1 SGHRS and CDR2 YFSETQ come from the germline V gene. The CDR3 loop spans 18 amino acids. The ends lost 4 bases at V and 3 bases at J; junction bases unmatched: 16. In DNA form, the CDR3 reads TGCGCCAGCAGCCCAATTACCGCCGGGACAGGCACTACAGATACGCAGTATTTT. As protein: CASSPITAGTGTTDTQYF.

The V call is TRBV7-9, the J call TRBJ2-6, with D tentatively TRBD1 (5 bases). In germline, CDR1 is SEHNR, CDR2 FQNEAQ (reference sequence). The V end lost 5 bases, the J end lost 3 bases, and 11 bases lay between the germline ends. This CDR3 has 15 amino acids. CDR3: CASSVMGLGANVLTF. DNA of the CDR3: TGTGCCAGCAGCGTGATGGGGCTTGGGGCCAACGTCCTGACTTTC.

This clone has just one count. The V and J genes are TRBV6-5 and TRBJ2-7; 7 bases line up with TRBD1. The CDR3 spans 15 residues. CDR1 and CDR2 from the germline V gene are MNHEY and SVGAGI. V lost 6 bases and J lost 2; bases outside the gene matches: 10. The CDR3 reads CASRANGQVTYEQYF. The DNA of the CDR3 is TGTGCCAGCAGAGCCAATGGACAGGTGACCTACGAGCAGTACTTC.

A few counts support this clone. The chain has TRBV4-3 and TRBJ1-4; 7 bases are a match to TRBD1. The CDR3 consists of 15 residues. J gave up 7 bases and V 1 base, and 6 bases lay outside the gene matches. Germline loops: CDR1 LGHNA, CDR2 YSLEER. CDR3 amino acids: CASSQGQTGREKLFF. The CDR3 bases are TGCGCCAGCAGCCAAGGGCAGACAGGGCGTGAAAAACTGTTTTTT.

V is TRBV9 and J is TRBJ1-6; D is perhaps TRBD1 (5 bases). The CDR3 sequence is 15 residues long. V lost 2 bases and J 7 bases, leaving 13 bases between the germline ends. Germline CDR1 is SGDLS and CDR2 is YYNGEE. The CDR3 DNA sequence: TGTGCCAGCAGCGTCCACGTCGGGGGGAATTCACCCCTCCACTTT. This translates into CASSVHVGGNSPLHF.

The chain has TRBV5-1 and TRBJ2-7; 10 positions agree with TRBD1. The CDR3 consists of 14 residues. With V trimmed by 2 bases and J by 7 bases, 6 bases remained unmatched. Looked up from germline, CDR1 is SGHRS and CDR2 is YFSETQ. The CDR3 region is CASSFWTGGREQYF. The CDR3 DNA is TGCGCCAGCAGCTTCTGGACAGGGGGGCGTGAGCAGTACTTC.

The rearrangement links TRBV7-9 to TRBJ1-5; the D gene is possibly TRBD1 (6 bases). Germline-derived CDR1 and CDR2 are SEHNR and FQNEAQ (reference sequence). CDR3 size: 14 residues. V was trimmed by 5 bases and J by 6 bases, leaving 14 bases between them. The CDR3 is CASSALGGGQPQHF. As DNA, the CDR3 is TGTGCCAGCAGCGCCCTAGGAGGGGGTCAGCCCCAGCATTTT.

This chain joins TRBV9 and TRBJ2-1; D not resolved. V lost 4 bases and J 0 bases, leaving 8 bases between the germline ends. The CDR3 runs 14 residues. Germline V gives CDR1 SGDLS, CDR2 YYNGEE. As DNA, the CDR3 is TGTGCCAGCAGCCGGCAAAACTCCTACAATGAGCAGTTCTTC. It specifies CASSRQNSYNEQFF.